This entry lists 2 T cell receptor beta chains sequenced from one sample in a study of T cells in women clearing cervical HPV infection. The repertoire was sequenced with immunoSEQ multiplex PCR; TCRdb's copy has only in-frame clones and lacks some. The sample table includes some 40,000 clones. Sequencing input: blood buffy coat. Every receptor here comes from a woman aged 18 to 69 with a cervical HPV16 infection that either progressed to CIN3+ or cleared (not recorded which).

Points on this clone: The read ends 3 residues shy of where the CDR3 ends; the end is completed using the germline J gene. The chain has TRBV5-4 and TRBJ1-2; 9 bases are a match to TRBD1. V was pared by 3 bases and J by 5 bases, with 5 bases of the junction left unmatched. Germline loops: CDR1 SGHNT, CDR2 YYREEE (reference sequence). CDR3 length: 14 residues. The CDR3 spells CASSYRGQGYGYTF. The covered CDR3 bases are TGTGCCAGCAGCTACAGGGGGCAGGGGTATGGC.

Concerning this clone: Read data end 3 residues before the CDR3 end; the end is taken from the germline J gene. This rearrangement joins TRBV7-6 to TRBJ2-3; TRBD1 matches 8 bases. V was clipped by 6 bases and J by 1 base; unmatched bases: 3. The CDR3 spans 14 residues. In germline, CDR1 is SGHVS, CDR2 FNYEAQ. Here the CDR3 reads CASRSTGGTDTQYF. The sequenced part of the CDR3 DNA is TGTGCCAGCAGGTCGACAGGGGGCACAGATACG.